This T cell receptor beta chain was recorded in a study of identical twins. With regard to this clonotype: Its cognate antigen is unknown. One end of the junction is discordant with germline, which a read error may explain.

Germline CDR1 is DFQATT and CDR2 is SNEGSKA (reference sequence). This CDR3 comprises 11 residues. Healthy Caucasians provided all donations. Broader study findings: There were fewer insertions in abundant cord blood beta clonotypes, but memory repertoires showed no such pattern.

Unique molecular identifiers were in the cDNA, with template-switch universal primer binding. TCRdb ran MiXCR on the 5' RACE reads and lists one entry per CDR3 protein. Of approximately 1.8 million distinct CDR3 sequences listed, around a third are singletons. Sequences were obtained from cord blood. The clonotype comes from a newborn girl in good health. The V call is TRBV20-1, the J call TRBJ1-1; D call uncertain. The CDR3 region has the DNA TGCTGTGCTAGAGCTGGGGAGGGAGCTTTCTTT. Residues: CCARAGEGAFF.